This paragraph covers one T cell receptor beta chain sequence. Its cognate antigen is unknown. PCR amplification relied on 60 Vbeta primers (plus 13 Jbeta primers). Clones were read by immunoSEQ multiplex PCR, and TCRdb kept only the in-frame ones, dropping some. The sample consists of some 190,000 clones, less than 90% of them appearing once. This record comes from a study of cytomegalovirus exposure and HLA in healthy donors. Overall study context: Sequencing of about 200 million T cells in an earlier analysis found 120 million or so unique TCR beta sequences. Caucasian-associated ancestry cluster membership applied to 75% to 85% of several hundred genotyped donors.

The length of the CDR3 is 13 residues. V dropped 0 bases and J dropped 6 bases, with 8 bases sitting between them. Per the germline V gene, CDR1 is SGHAT and CDR2 is FQNNGV. Study outcomes and limitations: DRB1 had the most TCR associations and HLA-C the fewest, a later analysis found, with rates varying by HLA locus. The classifier reportedly diagnosed cytomegalovirus status with high sensitivity and specificity.

This chain joins TRBV11-2 and TRBJ1-2, with unresolved D. This TCR was sampled from a girl aged 5 to 17 in good health and CMV-seropositive. The specimen sequenced was PBMCs. The CDR3 reads CASSLESRDGYTF. CDR3 nucleotides: TGTGCCAGCAGCTTAGAGTCCCGGGATGGCTACACCTTC.